This T cell receptor beta chain originates from a study of tumor-infiltrating lymphocytes in oesophageal squamous cell carcinoma. This clonotype has at least ten counts. TCRdb reprocessed the PCR reads with MiXCR, giving one entry per CDR3 protein. The sample includes 20,000 to 25,000 distinct CDR3 sequences, more than 35% of them seen just once. Trimming shortened V by 0 bases and J by 4 bases, and 15 bases separated the two germline ends. Looked up from germline, CDR1 is LGHNA and CDR2 is YSLEER. The CDR3 sequence is 16 residues long. The TCR was taken from a male donor with esophageal squamous cell carcinoma. The source material was esophageal tumor tissue. The rearrangement uses TRBV4-3 and TRBJ1-2; perhaps TRBD1 as D (6 bases). CDR3 sequence reads: CASSQETGTVRYGYTF. CDR3 coding DNA: TGCGCCAGCAGCCAAGAAACAGGGACGGTTCGCTATGGCTACACCTTC.